The clone carrying this T cell receptor beta chain showed up many times. The antigen is undetermined. This specimen belongs to a study of regulatory T cells in long-lasting Graves disease. The sample's time point: newly diagnosed GD, antithyroid drugs for less than 3 months. Isolated PBMC RNA provided the starting material for the TCR library. Patients all came to the study from an endocrinology department in Xi'an, China. Arm-PCR of CDR3 regions and iRepertoire HTBI primers were the basis on which TCR beta libraries were built. TCRdb analysed the multiplex PCR reads with MiXCR anew, one entry per CDR3 protein. The repertoire holds fewer than 650,000 distinct CDR3 sequences, with about 16% as singletons. Study-level results: For persistent Graves' patients, TCR diversity was lower than for newly diagnosed ones.

The same specimen was also included in a second study, on T cells in Graves' hyperthyroidism and ophthalmopathy. That paper adds: Clinicians diagnosed patients from clinical symptoms, serum thyroxine and TRAb, thyroid ultrasound and orbital computed tomography. Among clonotypes expanded in thyroid above 0.001, most were also found in blood.

Here the sequenced sample was peripheral blood mononuclear cells (PBMCs), taken at new diagnosis, from a patient treated with antithyroid drugs. The receptor was derived from a man in his late teens or twenties with Graves disease.

The CDR3 loop reads CASSPGNSDTQYF. In DNA, the CDR3 is TGTGCCAGTAGTCCCGGGAATTCAGATACGCAGTATTTT. The V call is TRBV19, the J call TRBJ2-3; a possible D gene is TRBD2 (5 bases). The CDR3 is 13 amino acids. The germline gives CDR1 LNHDA, CDR2 SQIVND (reference sequence). Trimming stripped 5 bases from V and 4 bases from J, with 10 bases between. Full variable domain (rest looked up from reference TRBV19 and TRBJ2-3): DGGITQSPKYLFRKEGQNVTLSCEQNLNHDAMYWYRQDPGQGLRLIYYSQIVNDFQKGDIAEGYSVSREKKESFPLTVTSAQKNPTAFYLCASSPGNSDTQYFGPGTRLTVL.